The present T cell receptor beta chain was sequenced within a study of blood T cells in healthy people across ages. Whole-study context: Template-switching capture recovered about one barcoded beta molecule per two T cells.

As to this clonotype: Its target is not known.

Combining a sample-barcoded 5' primer with a J-beta primer mix, a second PCR ran for roughly 7 to 12 cycles. TCRdb analysed the 5' RACE reads with MiXCR anew, one entry per CDR3 protein. The repertoire includes about 720,000 distinct CDR3 sequences, about 20% of them detected once, and around a fifth sits in the top ten. The donors, all healthy, were Caucasians living in Russia, aged 6 to 90. The study isolated at least 6.5 million PBMCs from each sample. The CDR3 covers 12 residues. Trimming stripped 7 bases from V and 10 bases from J, with 16 bases between. From germline, CDR1 is SEHNR and CDR2 FQNEAQ (reference sequence). Whole-study results and caveats: The CMV status of each donor remained undetermined, and this could have confounded shifts in expanded clonotypes.

The specimen was blood. This TCR was recovered from a man between 65 and 85 years old in good health. This sequence joins TRBV7-9 and TRBJ1-2; D is possibly TRBD1 (5 bases). CDR3: CASTGGQGPYTF. The CDR3 DNA sequence: TGTGCCAGCACCGGAGGGCAGGGTCCCTACACCTTC.